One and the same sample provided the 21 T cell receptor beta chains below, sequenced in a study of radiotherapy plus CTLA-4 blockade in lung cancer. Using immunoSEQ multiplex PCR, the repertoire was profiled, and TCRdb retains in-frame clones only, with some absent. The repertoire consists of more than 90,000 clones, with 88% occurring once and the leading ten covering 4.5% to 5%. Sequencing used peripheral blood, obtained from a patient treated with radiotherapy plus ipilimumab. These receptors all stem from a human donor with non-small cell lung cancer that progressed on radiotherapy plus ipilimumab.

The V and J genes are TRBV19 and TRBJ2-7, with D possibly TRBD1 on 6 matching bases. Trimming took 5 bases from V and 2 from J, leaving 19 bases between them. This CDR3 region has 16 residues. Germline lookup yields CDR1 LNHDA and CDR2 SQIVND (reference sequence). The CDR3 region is CASSGGPGTSPYEQYF. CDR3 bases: TGTGCCAGTAGTGGAGGCCCCGGGACAAGCCCCTACGAGCAGTACTTC.

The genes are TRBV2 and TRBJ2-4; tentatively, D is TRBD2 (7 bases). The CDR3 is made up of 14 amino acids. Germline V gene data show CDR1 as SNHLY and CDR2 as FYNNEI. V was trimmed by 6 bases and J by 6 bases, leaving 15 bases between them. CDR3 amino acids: CASRARGAVNIQYF. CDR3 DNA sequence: TGTGCCAGCAGGGCCCGGGGGGCGGTAAACATTCAGTACTTC.

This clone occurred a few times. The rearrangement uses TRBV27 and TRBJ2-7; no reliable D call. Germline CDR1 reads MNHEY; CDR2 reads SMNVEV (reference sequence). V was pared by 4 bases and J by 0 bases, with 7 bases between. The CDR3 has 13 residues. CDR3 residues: CASSSPPSYEQYF. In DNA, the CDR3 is TGTGCCAGCAGTTCCCCCCCCTCCTACGAGCAGTACTTC.

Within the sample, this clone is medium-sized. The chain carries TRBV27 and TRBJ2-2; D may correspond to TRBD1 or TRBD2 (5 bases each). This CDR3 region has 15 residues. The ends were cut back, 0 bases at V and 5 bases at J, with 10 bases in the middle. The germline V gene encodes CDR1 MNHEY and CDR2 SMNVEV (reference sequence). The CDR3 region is CASSLSAGSTGELFF. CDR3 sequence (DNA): TGTGCCAGCAGTTTATCGGCAGGGAGTACCGGGGAGCTGTTTTTT.

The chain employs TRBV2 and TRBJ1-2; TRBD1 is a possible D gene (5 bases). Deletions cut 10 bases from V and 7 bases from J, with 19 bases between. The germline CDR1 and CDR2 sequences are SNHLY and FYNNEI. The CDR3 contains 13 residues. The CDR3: CATSGGRVGGYTF. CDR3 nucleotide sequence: TGTGCCACGTCGGGTGGCAGGGTAGGTGGCTACACCTTC.

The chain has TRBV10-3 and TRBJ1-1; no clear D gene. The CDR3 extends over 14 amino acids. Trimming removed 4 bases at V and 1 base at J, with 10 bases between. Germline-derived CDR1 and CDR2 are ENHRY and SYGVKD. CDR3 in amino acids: CAISGDRSNTEAFF. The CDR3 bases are TGTGCCATCAGTGGCGACCGATCGAACACTGAAGCTTTCTTT.

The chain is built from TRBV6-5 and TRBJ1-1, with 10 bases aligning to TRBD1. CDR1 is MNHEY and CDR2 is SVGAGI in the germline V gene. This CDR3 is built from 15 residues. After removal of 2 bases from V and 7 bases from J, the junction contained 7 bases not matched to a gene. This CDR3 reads CASSYDGTGASEAFF. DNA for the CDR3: TGTGCCAGCAGTTACGATGGGACAGGGGCGAGTGAAGCTTTCTTT.

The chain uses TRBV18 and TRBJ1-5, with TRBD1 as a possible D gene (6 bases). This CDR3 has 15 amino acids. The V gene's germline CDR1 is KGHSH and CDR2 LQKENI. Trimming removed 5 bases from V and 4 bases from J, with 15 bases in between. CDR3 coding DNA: TGTGCCAGCTCATTTCTCAGGGGCGAAAATCAGCCCCAGCATTTT. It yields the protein CASSFLRGENQPQHF.

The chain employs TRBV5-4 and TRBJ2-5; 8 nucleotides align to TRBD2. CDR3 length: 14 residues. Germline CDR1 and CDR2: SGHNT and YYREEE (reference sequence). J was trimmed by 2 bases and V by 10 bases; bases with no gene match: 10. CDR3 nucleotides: TGTGCCTGCGGGGGTAGCGGGACACAAGAGACCCAGTACTTC. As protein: CACGGSGTQETQYF. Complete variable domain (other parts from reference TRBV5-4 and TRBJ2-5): ETGVTQSPTHLIKTRGQQVTLRCSSQSGHNTVSWYQQALGQGPQFIFQYYREEENGRGNFPPRFSGLQFPNYSSELNVNALELDDSALYLCACGGSGTQETQYFGPGTRLLVL.

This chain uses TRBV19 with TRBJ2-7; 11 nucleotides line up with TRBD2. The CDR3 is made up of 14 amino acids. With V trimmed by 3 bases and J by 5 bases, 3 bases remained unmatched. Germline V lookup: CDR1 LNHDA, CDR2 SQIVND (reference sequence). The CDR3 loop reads CASSIVAGGHEQYF. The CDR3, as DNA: TGTGCCAGTAGTATCGTAGCGGGAGGGCACGAGCAGTACTTC.

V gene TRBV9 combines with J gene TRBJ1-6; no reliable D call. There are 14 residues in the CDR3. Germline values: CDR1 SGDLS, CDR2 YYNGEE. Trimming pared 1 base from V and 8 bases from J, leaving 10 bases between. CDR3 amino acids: CASSVKQKDSPLHF. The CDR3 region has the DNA TGTGCCAGCAGCGTAAAACAGAAAGATTCACCCCTCCACTTT.

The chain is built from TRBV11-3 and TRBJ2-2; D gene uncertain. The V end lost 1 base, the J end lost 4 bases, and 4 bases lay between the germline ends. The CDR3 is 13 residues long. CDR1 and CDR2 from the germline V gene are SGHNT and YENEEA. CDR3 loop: CASSLATTGELFF. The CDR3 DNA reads TGTGCCAGCAGCTTAGCCACCACCGGGGAGCTGTTTTTT.

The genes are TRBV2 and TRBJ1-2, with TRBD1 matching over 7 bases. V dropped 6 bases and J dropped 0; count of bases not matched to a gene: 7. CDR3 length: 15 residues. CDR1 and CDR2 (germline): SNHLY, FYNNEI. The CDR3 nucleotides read TGTGCCAGCAGGCTTCAGGGGGTAACTAACTATGGCTACACCTTC. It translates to CASRLQGVTNYGYTF.

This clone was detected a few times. As DNA, the CDR3 is TGCGCCAGCAGCAGGTCAGGGGACGAGCAGTACTTC. This translates into CASSRSGDEQYF. V is TRBV5-1 and J is TRBJ2-7; tentatively, D is TRBD1 (6 bases). There are 12 residues in the CDR3. CDR1 is SGHRS and CDR2 is YFSETQ in the germline V gene. Trimming cost V 4 bases and J 5 bases, with 10 bases left between them.

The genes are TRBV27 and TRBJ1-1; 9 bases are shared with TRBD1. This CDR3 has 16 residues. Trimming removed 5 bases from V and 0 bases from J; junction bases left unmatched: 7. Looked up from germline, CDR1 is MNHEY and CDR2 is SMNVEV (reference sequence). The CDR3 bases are TGTGCCAGCAGTCTCGACAGGGGGGCCATGAACACTGAAGCTTTCTTT. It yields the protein CASSLDRGAMNTEAFF.

The DNA of the CDR3 is TGTGCCAGCAGCCTTACTAGCTACGGTGAGCAGTTCTTC. Translation: CASSLTSYGEQFF. The chain links TRBV5-5 to TRBJ2-1; perhaps TRBD2 as D (6 bases). Trimming left V 4 bases short and J 9 bases short, with 14 bases between. Germline CDR1 and CDR2: SGHKS and YYEKEE (reference sequence). This CDR3 is built from 13 residues. The full variable domain, with the rest looked up from reference TRBV5-5 and TRBJ2-1, is DAGVTQSPTHLIKTRGQQVTLRCSPISGHKSVSWYQQVLGQGPQFIFQYYEKEERGRGNFPDRFSARQFPNYSSELNVNALLLGDSALYLCASSLTSYGEQFFGPGTRLTVL.

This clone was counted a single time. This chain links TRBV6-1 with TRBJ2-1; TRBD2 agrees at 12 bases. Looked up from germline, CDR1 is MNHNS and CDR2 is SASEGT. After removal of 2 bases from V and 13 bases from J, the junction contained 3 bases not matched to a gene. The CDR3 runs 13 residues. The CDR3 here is CASSELAGGPQFF. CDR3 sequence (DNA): TGTGCCAGCAGTGAACTAGCGGGAGGGCCTCAGTTCTTC.

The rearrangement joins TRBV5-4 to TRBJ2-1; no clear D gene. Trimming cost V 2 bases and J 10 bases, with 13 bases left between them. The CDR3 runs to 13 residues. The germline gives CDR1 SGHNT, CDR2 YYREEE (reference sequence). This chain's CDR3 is CASSFDPGEEQFF. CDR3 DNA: TGTGCCAGCAGCTTCGACCCGGGTGAGGAGCAGTTCTTC.

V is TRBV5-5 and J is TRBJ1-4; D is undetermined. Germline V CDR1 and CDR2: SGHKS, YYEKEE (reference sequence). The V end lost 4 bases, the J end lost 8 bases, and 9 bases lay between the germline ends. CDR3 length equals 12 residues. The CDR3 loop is CASSRLGEKLFF. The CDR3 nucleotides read TGTGCCAGCAGCCGACTGGGAGAAAAACTGTTTTTT.

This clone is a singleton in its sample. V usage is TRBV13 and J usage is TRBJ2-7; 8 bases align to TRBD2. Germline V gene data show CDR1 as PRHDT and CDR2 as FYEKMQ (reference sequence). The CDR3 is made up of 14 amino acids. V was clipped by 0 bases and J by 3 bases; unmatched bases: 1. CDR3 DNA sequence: TGTGCCAGCAGCTTAGGACTAGCGGACTACGAGCAGTACTTC. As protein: CASSLGLADYEQYF.

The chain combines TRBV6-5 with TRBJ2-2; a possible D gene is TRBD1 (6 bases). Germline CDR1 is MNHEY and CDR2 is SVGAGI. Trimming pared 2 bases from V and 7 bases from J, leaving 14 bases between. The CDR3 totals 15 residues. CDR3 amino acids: CASSYGRGRNGELFF. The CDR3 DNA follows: TGTGCCAGCAGTTACGGCAGGGGCCGGAACGGGGAGCTGTTTTTT.